One and the same sample provided the 17 T cell receptor beta chains below, sequenced in a study of control samples from healthy donors and cancer patients. Libraries were prepared by immunoSEQ multiplex PCR; TCRdb keeps only in-frame clonotypes and omits some of them. The sample comprises tens of thousands of clones, almost 85% of which are singletons, and about 9.2% rests with the top ten. Sequenced input: blood. These receptors came from a woman aged 55-70 years in good health.

The V call is TRBV27, the J call TRBJ2-2; D is ambiguous. CDR3 length equals 12 residues. V lost 6 bases and J lost 3, with 5 bases in between. Germline V lookup: CDR1 MNHEY, CDR2 SMNVEV (reference sequence). CDR3 nucleotide sequence: TGTGCCAGCAGATCACACACCGGGGAGCTGTTTTTT. Residues: CASRSHTGELFF.

For the CDR3, the DNA is TGCGCCAGCAGAGGGACAGGGAGCGAAAAACTGTTTTTT. Its protein product is CASRGTGSEKLFF. The chain couples TRBV4-3 to TRBJ1-4, with 9 bases matching TRBD1. Germline trimming cut 6 bases from V and 8 bases from J; bases unmatched to any gene: 4. Germline assignment: CDR1 LGHNA and CDR2 YSLEER. The CDR3 extends over 13 amino acids.

The V and J genes are TRBV7-2 and TRBJ2-1; TRBD2 agrees at 15 bases. The germline V gene encodes CDR1 SGHTA and CDR2 FQGNSA. V was pared by 5 bases and J by 6 bases, with 5 bases of the junction left unmatched. The CDR3 contains 16 residues. The CDR3 loop reads CASSPPGLAGGNEQFF. The CDR3 DNA reads as TGTGCCAGCAGCCCCCCGGGACTAGCGGGGGGCAATGAGCAGTTCTTC. Variable domain in full (rest from reference TRBV7-2 and TRBJ2-1): GAGVSQSPSNKVTEKGKDVELRCDPISGHTALYWYRQSLGQGLEFLIYFQGNSAPDKSGLPSDRFSAERTGGSVSTLTIQRTQQEDSAVYLCASSPPGLAGGNEQFFGPGTRLTVL.

The J gene is TRBJ1-6, the V gene TRBV19; 11 bases are a match to TRBD1. The germline CDR1 and CDR2 sequences are LNHDA and SQIVND (reference sequence). V lost 10 bases, J lost 7 bases, and 3 bases stayed unmatched. This CDR3 is 13 amino acids long. The CDR3 DNA follows: TGTGCCACCCGGGACAGGGGGAATTCACCCCTCCACTTT. As protein: CATRDRGNSPLHF.

The V and J genes are TRBV28 and TRBJ2-7, with a tentative D call TRBD1 (5 bases). The V and J ends lost 3 bases and 1 base respectively, with 10 bases between them. Germline lookup yields CDR1 MDHEN and CDR2 SYDVKM. The CDR3 sequence is 14 residues long. The CDR3 bases are TGTGCCAGCAGTTTTCAGAGACAGTCCTACGAGCAGTACTTC. Encoded protein: CASSFQRQSYEQYF.

V usage is TRBV3-1 (or the pseudogene TRBV3-2) and J usage is TRBJ1-4; D ambiguous. V was cut by 4 bases and J by 5 bases, with 17 bases left in between. The germline gives CDR1 LGHDT, CDR2 YNNKEL (reference sequence). There are 16 residues in the CDR3. CDR3 sequence (DNA): TGTGCCAGCAGCCGGCCGTCTTCTGGGGTGAATGAAAAACTGTTTTTT. Its translation is CASSRPSSGVNEKLFF.

The rearrangement links TRBV2 to TRBJ1-2; 7 positions agree with TRBD1. This CDR3 contains 13 residues. Germline V CDR1 and CDR2: SNHLY, FYNNEI. The junction had 5 bases not matched to a gene; V was cut back by 6 bases and J by 4 bases. Here the CDR3 reads CASRDRRFYGYTF. The CDR3 DNA follows: TGTGCCAGCAGGGACAGGAGGTTCTATGGCTACACCTTC. The variable domain in full, with the rest retrieved from reference TRBV2 and TRBJ1-2, is EPEVTQTPSHQVTQMGQEVILRCVPISNHLYFYWYRQILGQKVEFLVSFYNNEISEKSEIFDDQFSVERPDGSNFTLKIRSTKLEDSAMYFCASRDRRFYGYTFGSGTRLTVV.

The J gene is TRBJ1-1, the V gene TRBV19; 9 bases agree with TRBD1. This CDR3 is built from 16 residues. With 5 bases clipped from V and 3 bases from J, the junction kept 10 bases outside the gene matches. Germline CDR1 is LNHDA and CDR2 is SQIVND (reference sequence). CDR3 nucleotides: TGTGCCAGTAGTTCCGGGCACAGGGGGCAGGACACTGAAGCTTTCTTT. It yields the protein CASSSGHRGQDTEAFF.

The genes are TRBV6-5 and TRBJ1-1; D call uncertain. CDR1 is MNHEY, CDR2 SVGAGI, per germline. The CDR3 extends over 10 amino acids. V lost 6 bases, J lost 5 bases, and 4 bases lay in between. CDR3 nucleotides: TGTGCCAGCAGCAGGACTGAAGCTTTCTTT. This translates into CASSRTEAFF.

The chain carries TRBV24-1 and TRBJ1-5; tentatively, D is TRBD1 (6 bases). This CDR3 contains 13 residues. V gave up 11 bases and J gave up 6 bases, with 16 bases separating them. Germline V gene sequence: CDR1 KGHDR, CDR2 SFDVKD. In nucleotides, the CDR3 is TGTGCCAGCGCGCCGGGGGGCGGTCAGCCCCAGCATTTT. This codes for CASAPGGGQPQHF.

The gene calls are TRBV19 and TRBJ1-2; D call uncertain. V was clipped by 5 bases and J by 2 bases, with 9 bases between them. This CDR3 has 13 amino acids. CDR1 LNHDA and CDR2 SQIVND come from the germline V gene (reference sequence). The CDR3 DNA reads as TGTGCCAGTAGTCCAGTGGCAAACTATGGCTACACCTTC. Its translation: CASSPVANYGYTF. The full variable domain, its missing parts supplied by reference TRBV19 and TRBJ1-2, is DGGITQSPKYLFRKEGQNVTLSCEQNLNHDAMYWYRQDPGQGLRLIYYSQIVNDFQKGDIAEGYSVSREKKESFPLTVTSAQKNPTAFYLCASSPVANYGYTFGSGTRLTVV.

The chain uses TRBV3-1 (or the pseudogene TRBV3-2) and TRBJ1-5, with a tentative D call TRBD1 (5 bases). The germline gives CDR1 LGHDT, CDR2 YNNKEL (reference sequence). This CDR3 is built from 17 residues. Trimming took off 1 base at V and 6 bases at J, with 19 bases between the two ends. The CDR3 DNA follows: TGTGCCAGCAGCCAAGGCCGTGGAGGGCCCGGGGGTCAGCCCCAGCATTTT. The encoded protein is CASSQGRGGPGGQPQHF.

The V and J genes are TRBV19 and TRBJ1-5, with D tentatively TRBD1 (5 bases). V was cut by 2 bases and J by 4 bases, with 12 bases left in between. The germline V gene has CDR1 LNHDA and CDR2 SQIVND (reference sequence). The CDR3 has 15 amino acids. CDR3 nucleotide sequence: TGTGCCAGTAGTATAATAGGCAGGGAAAATCAGCCCCAGCATTTT. Its translation is CASSIIGRENQPQHF. Complete variable domain (other parts from reference TRBV19 and TRBJ1-5): DGGITQSPKYLFRKEGQNVTLSCEQNLNHDAMYWYRQDPGQGLRLIYYSQIVNDFQKGDIAEGYSVSREKKESFPLTVTSAQKNPTAFYLCASSIIGRENQPQHFGDGTRLSIL.

This chain joins TRBV3-1 (or the pseudogene TRBV3-2) and TRBJ2-7; 9 bases match TRBD2. The CDR3 totals 20 residues. Germline loops: CDR1 LGHDT, CDR2 YNNKEL (reference sequence). V lost 2 bases to trimming and J lost 0 bases; unmatched junction nucleotides: 17. CDR3 region: CASSQIGRERGDPNSYEQYF. Here the CDR3 DNA reads TGTGCCAGCAGCCAAATCGGTAGGGAGCGGGGGGACCCTAACTCCTACGAGCAGTACTTC.

CDR3 bases: TGTGCCAGCTCACCCGGCGGGACAGGGGTAAACACCATATATTTT. It translates to CASSPGGTGVNTIYF. V usage is TRBV18 and J usage is TRBJ1-3, with TRBD1 identical over 10 bases. V lost 3 bases to trimming and J lost 6 bases; unmatched junction nucleotides: 5. The CDR3 spans 15 residues. Germline lookup yields CDR1 KGHSH and CDR2 LQKENI.

The chain has TRBV5-1 and TRBJ2-3; 13 bases fit TRBD2. Germline V lookup: CDR1 SGHRS, CDR2 YFSETQ. The CDR3 contains 17 residues. V shed 5 bases, J shed 2 bases, and the junction held 8 bases outside the gene matches. The chain's CDR3 is CASSEAGTSGTTDTQYF. For the CDR3, the DNA is TGCGCCAGCAGTGAGGCCGGGACTAGCGGGACCACAGATACGCAGTATTTT.

The V and J genes are TRBV5-1 and TRBJ2-1, with D maybe TRBD2 (6 bases). V was cut by 0 bases and J by 7 bases, with 14 bases left in between. Germline assignment: CDR1 SGHRS and CDR2 YFSETQ. This CDR3 has 15 amino acids. Here the CDR3 reads CASSLAAGWNNEQFF. CDR3 in DNA: TGCGCCAGCAGCTTGGCGGCGGGATGGAATAATGAGCAGTTCTTC.